One TCR beta chain is described in this entry. The entry originates in a study of cytomegalovirus exposure and HLA in healthy donors. Data came from immunoSEQ multiplex PCR; TCRdb stores just in-frame clones and leaves some out. Seen here are 60,000 to 80,000 clones, approximately 94% observed once, and the top ten hold about 3.5%. Material: PBMCs. The sequence was obtained from a woman younger than 30 in good health and CMV-seropositive.

Written as DNA, the CDR3 is TGTGCCAGCAGCTTAGGGCAGAACCTCGCCCAAGAGACCCAGTACTTC. This encodes CASSLGQNLAQETQYF. The chain links TRBV7-9 to TRBJ2-5; no reliable D call. V lost 1 base, J lost 1 base, and 13 bases lay in between. This CDR3 is 16 amino acids long. Germline CDR1 SEHNR, CDR2 FQNEAQ (reference sequence).